A single sample gave rise to the 10 T cell receptor beta chains below, sequenced in a study of T cell responses to AZD1222 COVID-19 vaccine. Using immunoSEQ multiplex PCR, the repertoire was profiled, and TCRdb retains in-frame clones only, with some absent. The sample includes about 130,000 clones, around 94% of them seen just once. Sequenced material: peripheral blood, taken on day 0 of AZD1222 vaccination. These receptors all stem from an adult in good health.

J is TRBJ2-1 and V is TRBV7-3; TRBD1 agrees at 10 bases. Looked up from germline, CDR1 is SGHTA and CDR2 is FQGTGA. This CDR3 has 16 residues. J lost 7 bases, V lost 4 bases, and 10 bases had no gene match. CDR3: CASSSRPGQGMNEQFF. In DNA form, the CDR3 reads TGTGCCAGCAGCTCGCGACCGGGACAGGGGATGAATGAGCAGTTCTTC. Filled out from reference TRBV7-3 and TRBJ2-1, the complete variable domain reads GAGVSQTPSNKVTEKGKYVELRCDPISGHTALYWYRQSLGQGPEFLIYFQGTGAADDSGLPNDRFFAVRPEGSVSTLKIQRTERGDSAVYLCASSSRPGQGMNEQFFGPGTRLTVL.

This rearrangement joins TRBV29-1 to TRBJ1-2, with D possibly TRBD1 on 6 matching bases. CDR1 and CDR2 (germline): SQVTM, ANQGSEA. The CDR3 consists of 12 residues. Trimming took 4 bases from V and 5 from J, leaving 11 bases between them. The CDR3 nucleotides are TGCAGCGTTGCGGCCCAGGGGTATGGCTACACCTTC. Its translation: CSVAAQGYGYTF.

The rearrangement joins TRBV3-1 (or the pseudogene TRBV3-2) to TRBJ1-1, with no clear D. The germline gives CDR1 LGHDT, CDR2 YNNKEL (reference sequence). CDR3 length: 13 amino acids. V lost 0 bases, J lost 7 bases, and 9 bases lay in between. CDR3 in amino acids: CASSQDLRDEAFF. CDR3 DNA: TGTGCCAGCAGCCAAGATCTGCGGGATGAAGCTTTCTTT.

The chain joins TRBV4-1 to TRBJ1-5; unclear D gene. The ends were cut back, 4 bases at V and 3 bases at J, with 16 bases in the middle. Germline assignment: CDR1 MGHRA and CDR2 YSYEKL. The CDR3 sequence is 16 residues long. CDR3 in amino acids: CASSRVGRPDNQPQHF. For the CDR3, the DNA is TGCGCCAGCAGCCGCGTTGGACGGCCGGACAATCAGCCCCAGCATTTT.

This clone appeared a single time. The chain employs TRBV30 and TRBJ1-2; maybe TRBD1 (5 bases). The CDR3 is 13 residues long. Germline V CDR1 and CDR2: GTSNPN, SVGIG (reference sequence). V gave up 2 bases and J gave up 7 bases, with 14 bases separating them. CDR3 sequence: CAWSRGVEGGYTF. DNA of the CDR3: TGTGCCTGGAGTCGAGGGGTTGAGGGTGGCTACACCTTC.

This clone occurred a few times. The chain employs TRBV7-8 and TRBJ2-1, with 9 bases aligning to TRBD2. V dropped 0 bases and J dropped 5; count of bases not matched to a gene: 2. This CDR3 spans 15 amino acids. The germline gives CDR1 SGHVS, CDR2 FQNEAQ. As DNA, the CDR3 is TGTGCCAGCAGCTTAGCTAGCGGGAGTCACAATGAGCAGTTCTTC. Residues: CASSLASGSHNEQFF.

This clone was counted a single time. The V and J genes are TRBV5-1 and TRBJ2-2; D might be TRBD1 or TRBD2, each matching 5 bases. With 5 bases removed from V and 2 bases from J, the gap between germline ends came to 16 bases. The CDR3 totals 16 residues. Germline-derived CDR1 and CDR2 are SGHRS and YFSETQ. The DNA of the CDR3 is TGCGCCAGCAGTTGGGACCCCCAGGGAAACACCGGGGAGCTGTTTTTT. It is translated as CASSWDPQGNTGELFF.

The chain links TRBV7-9 to TRBJ2-5; either TRBD1 or TRBD2 may supply D (6 bases each). V gave up 1 base and J gave up 2 bases, with 8 bases separating them. The CDR3 contains 14 residues. The germline gives CDR1 SEHNR, CDR2 FQNEAQ (reference sequence). CDR3 region: CASSLEGGQETQYF. CDR3 bases: TGTGCCAGCAGCTTAGAAGGGGGGCAAGAGACCCAGTACTTC.

V is TRBV4-2 and J is TRBJ2-7, with unresolved D. Germline V gene data show CDR1 as LGHNA and CDR2 as YNFKEQ. CDR3 length equals 15 residues. V lost 0 bases to trimming and J lost 2 bases, with 11 bases between them. The DNA for the CDR3 is TGTGCCAGCAGCCAAGAAGGGCGGTTGACCTACGAGCAGTACTTC. Translating gives CASSQEGRLTYEQYF.

This sequence joins TRBV30 and TRBJ1-6; maybe TRBD1 (6 bases). The CDR3 length is 13 residues. V gave up 2 bases and J gave up 7 bases, with 9 bases separating them. CDR1 and CDR2 (germline): GTSNPN, SVGIG (reference sequence). The CDR3 DNA follows: TGTGCCTGGAGTTGGGGGGCAAATTCACCCCTCCACTTT. Its protein product is CAWSWGANSPLHF.